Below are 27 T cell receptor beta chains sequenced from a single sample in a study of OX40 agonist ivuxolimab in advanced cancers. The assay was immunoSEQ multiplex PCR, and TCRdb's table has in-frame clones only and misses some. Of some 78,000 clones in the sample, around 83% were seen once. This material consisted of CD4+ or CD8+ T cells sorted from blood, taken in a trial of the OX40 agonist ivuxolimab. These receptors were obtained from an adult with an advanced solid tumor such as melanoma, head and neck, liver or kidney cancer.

CDR3 bases: TGCGCCAGCAGCTCGTTCGGACCAGAGAGCGGTAATGAGCAGTTCTTC. This codes for CASSSFGPESGNEQFF. The V gene is TRBV5-1, the J gene TRBJ2-1, with a weak D call TRBD2 (5 bases). Looked up from germline, CDR1 is SGHRS and CDR2 is YFSETQ. The V end lost 3 bases, the J end lost 7 bases, and 20 bases lay between the germline ends. The CDR3 is 16 residues long. Combining the CDR3 with reference TRBV5-1 and TRBJ2-1 gives the whole variable domain KAGVTQTPRYLIKTRGQQVTLSCSPISGHRSVSWYQQTPGQGLQFLFEYFSETQRNKGNFPGRFSGRQFSNSRSEMNVSTLELGDSALYLCASSSFGPESGNEQFFGPGTRLTVL.

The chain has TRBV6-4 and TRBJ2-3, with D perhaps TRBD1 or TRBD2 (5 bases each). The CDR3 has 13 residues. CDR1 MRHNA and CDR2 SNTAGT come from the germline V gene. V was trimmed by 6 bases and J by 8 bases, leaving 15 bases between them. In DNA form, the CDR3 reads TGTGCCAGCAGCGCCGATATTGGGGGTACGCAGTATTTT. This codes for CASSADIGGTQYF.

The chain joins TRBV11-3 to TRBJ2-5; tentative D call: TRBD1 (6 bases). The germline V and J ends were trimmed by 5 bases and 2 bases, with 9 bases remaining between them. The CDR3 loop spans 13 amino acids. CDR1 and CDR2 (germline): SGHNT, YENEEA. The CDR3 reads CASSQGQQETQYF. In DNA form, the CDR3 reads TGTGCCAGCAGCCAGGGACAACAAGAGACCCAGTACTTC.

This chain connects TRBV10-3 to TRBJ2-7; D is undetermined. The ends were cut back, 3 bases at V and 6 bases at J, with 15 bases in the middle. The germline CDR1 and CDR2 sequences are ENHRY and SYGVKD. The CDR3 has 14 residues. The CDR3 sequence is CAISDLGRSFEQYF. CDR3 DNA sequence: TGTGCCATCAGTGACCTCGGTAGGAGCTTCGAGCAGTACTTC.

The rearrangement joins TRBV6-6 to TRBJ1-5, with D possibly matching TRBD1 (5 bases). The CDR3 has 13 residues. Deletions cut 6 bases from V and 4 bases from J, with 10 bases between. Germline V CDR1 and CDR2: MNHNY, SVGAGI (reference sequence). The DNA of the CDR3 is TGTGCCAGCAGCTTTGGGGGTAATCAGCCCCAGCATTTT. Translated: CASSFGGNQPQHF.

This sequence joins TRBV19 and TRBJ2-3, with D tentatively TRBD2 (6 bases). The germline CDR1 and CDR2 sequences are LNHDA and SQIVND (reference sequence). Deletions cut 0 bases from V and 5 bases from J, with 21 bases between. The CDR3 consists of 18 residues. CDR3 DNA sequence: TGTGCCAGTAGTATAGACTGGCGTCCCCGGGAGTGGGAAGATACGCAGTATTTT. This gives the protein CASSIDWRPREWEDTQYF.

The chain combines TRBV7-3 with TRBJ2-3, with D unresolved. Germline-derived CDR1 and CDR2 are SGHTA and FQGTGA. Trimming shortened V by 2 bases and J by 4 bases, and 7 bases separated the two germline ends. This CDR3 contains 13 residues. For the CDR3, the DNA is TGTGCCAGCAGCTTATTGGTGTCAGATACGCAGTATTTT. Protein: CASSLLVSDTQYF.

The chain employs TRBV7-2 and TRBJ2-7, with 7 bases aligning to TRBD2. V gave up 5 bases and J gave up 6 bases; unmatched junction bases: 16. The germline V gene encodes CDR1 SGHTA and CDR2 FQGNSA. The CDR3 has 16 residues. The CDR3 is CASSPGGSGITREQYF. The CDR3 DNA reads TGTGCCAGCAGCCCCGGGGGGAGCGGGATTACTCGCGAGCAGTACTTC.

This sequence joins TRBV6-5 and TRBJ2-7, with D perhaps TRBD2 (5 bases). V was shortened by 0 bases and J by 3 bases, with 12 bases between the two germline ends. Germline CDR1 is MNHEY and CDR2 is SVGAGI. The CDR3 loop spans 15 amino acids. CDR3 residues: CASSYSLGLGYEQYF. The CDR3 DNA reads TGTGCCAGCAGTTACTCGTTAGGACTCGGCTACGAGCAGTACTTC.

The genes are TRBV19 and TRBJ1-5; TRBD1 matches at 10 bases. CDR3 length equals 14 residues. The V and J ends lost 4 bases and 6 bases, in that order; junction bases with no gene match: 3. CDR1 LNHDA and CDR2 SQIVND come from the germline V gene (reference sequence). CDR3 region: CASSRQGASQPQHF. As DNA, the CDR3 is TGTGCCAGTAGTAGACAGGGGGCGAGTCAGCCCCAGCATTTT.

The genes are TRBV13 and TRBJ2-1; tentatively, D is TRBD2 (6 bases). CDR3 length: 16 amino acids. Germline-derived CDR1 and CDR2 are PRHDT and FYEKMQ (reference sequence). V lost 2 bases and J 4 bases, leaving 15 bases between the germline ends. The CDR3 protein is CASSLMRGSRYNEQFF. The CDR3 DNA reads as TGTGCCAGCAGCTTAATGCGGGGATCCCGTTACAATGAGCAGTTCTTC.

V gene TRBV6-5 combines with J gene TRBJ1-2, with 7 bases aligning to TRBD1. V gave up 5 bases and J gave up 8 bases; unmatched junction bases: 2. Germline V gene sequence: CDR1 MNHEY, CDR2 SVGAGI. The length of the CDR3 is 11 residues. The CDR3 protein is CASSNRGGYTF. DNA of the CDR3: TGTGCCAGCAGTAACAGGGGAGGCTACACCTTC.

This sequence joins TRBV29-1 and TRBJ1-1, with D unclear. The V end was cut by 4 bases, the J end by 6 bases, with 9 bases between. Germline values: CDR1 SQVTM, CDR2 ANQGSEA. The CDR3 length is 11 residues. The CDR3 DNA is TGCAGCGTTGTGGTAGTGGCTGAAGCTTTCTTT. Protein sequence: CSVVVVAEAFF. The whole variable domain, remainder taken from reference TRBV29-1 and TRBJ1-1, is SAVISQKPSRDICQRGTSLTIQCQVDSQVTMMFWYRQQPGQSLTLIATANQGSEATYESGFVIDKFPISRPNLTFSTLTVSNMSPEDSSIYLCSVVVVAEAFFGQGTRLTVV.

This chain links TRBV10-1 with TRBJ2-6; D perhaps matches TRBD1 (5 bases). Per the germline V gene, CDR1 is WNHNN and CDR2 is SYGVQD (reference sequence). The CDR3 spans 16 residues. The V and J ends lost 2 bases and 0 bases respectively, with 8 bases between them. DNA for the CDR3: TGCGCCAGCAGTGAGCCAGGGAACTCTGGGGCCAACGTCCTGACTTTC. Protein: CASSEPGNSGANVLTF.

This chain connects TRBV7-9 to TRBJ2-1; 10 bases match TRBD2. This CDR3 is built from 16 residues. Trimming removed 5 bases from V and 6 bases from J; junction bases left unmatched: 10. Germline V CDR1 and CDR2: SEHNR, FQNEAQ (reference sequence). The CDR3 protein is CASSQSGRARINEQFF. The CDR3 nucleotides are TGTGCCAGCAGCCAGAGCGGGAGGGCCCGAATCAATGAGCAGTTCTTC. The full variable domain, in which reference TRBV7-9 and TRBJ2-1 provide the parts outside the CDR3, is DTGVSQNPRHKITKRGQNVTFRCDPISEHNRLYWYRQTLGQGPEFLTYFQNEAQLEKSRLLSDRFSAERPKGSFSTLEIQRTEQGDSAMYLCASSQSGRARINEQFFGPGTRLTVL.

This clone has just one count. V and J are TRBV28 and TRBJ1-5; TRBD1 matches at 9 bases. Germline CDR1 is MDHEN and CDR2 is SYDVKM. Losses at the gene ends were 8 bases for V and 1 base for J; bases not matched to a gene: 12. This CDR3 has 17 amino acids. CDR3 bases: TGTGCCAGCCGGGAGCTTTTTGGACAGGGGAGCAATCAGCCCCAGCATTTT. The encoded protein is CASRELFGQGSNQPQHF.

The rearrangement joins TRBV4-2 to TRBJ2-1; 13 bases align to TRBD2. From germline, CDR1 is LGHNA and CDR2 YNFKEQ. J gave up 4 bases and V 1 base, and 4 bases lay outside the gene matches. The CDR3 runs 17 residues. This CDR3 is CASSQAGLAGDYNEQFF. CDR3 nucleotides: TGTGCCAGCAGCCAAGCTGGACTAGCGGGGGATTACAATGAGCAGTTCTTC.

CDR3 residues: CATSSLSGGQETQYF. CDR3 sequence (DNA): TGTGCCACCAGCAGTCTATCAGGGGGCCAAGAGACCCAGTACTTC. The chain recombines TRBV15 with TRBJ2-5; 7 positions agree with TRBD1. The V segment lost 3 bases and the J segment 1 base; nucleotides outside the gene matches: 5. CDR3 size: 15 residues. Germline V gives CDR1 LNHNV, CDR2 YYDKDF (reference sequence).

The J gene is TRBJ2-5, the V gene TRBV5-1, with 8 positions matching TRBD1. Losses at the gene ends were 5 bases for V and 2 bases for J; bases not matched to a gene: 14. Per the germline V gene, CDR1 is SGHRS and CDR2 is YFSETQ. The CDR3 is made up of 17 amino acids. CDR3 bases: TGCGCCAGCAGGGCAGGGGGCGTTTTAAGGGGGCAAGAGACCCAGTACTTC. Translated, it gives CASRAGGVLRGQETQYF.

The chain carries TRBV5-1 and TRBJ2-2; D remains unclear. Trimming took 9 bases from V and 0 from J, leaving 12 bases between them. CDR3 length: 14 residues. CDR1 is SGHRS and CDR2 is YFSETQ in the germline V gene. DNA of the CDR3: TGCGCCACCACGGGTTTCGCGAACACCGGGGAGCTGTTTTTT. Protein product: CATTGFANTGELFF.

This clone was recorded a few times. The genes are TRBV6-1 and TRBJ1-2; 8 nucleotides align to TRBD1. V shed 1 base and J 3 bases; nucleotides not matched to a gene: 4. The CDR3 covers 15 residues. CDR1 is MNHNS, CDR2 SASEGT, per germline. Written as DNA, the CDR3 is TGTGCCAGCAGTGAAGAACAGGGGGTCTACTATGGCTACACCTTC. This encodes CASSEEQGVYYGYTF.

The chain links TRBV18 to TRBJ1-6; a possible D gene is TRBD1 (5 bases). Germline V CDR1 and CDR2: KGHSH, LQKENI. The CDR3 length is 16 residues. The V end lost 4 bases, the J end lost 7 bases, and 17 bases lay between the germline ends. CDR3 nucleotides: TGTGCCAGCTCACTCGGAAGCAGGGATCTCAATTCACCCCTCCACTTT. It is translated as CASSLGSRDLNSPLHF.

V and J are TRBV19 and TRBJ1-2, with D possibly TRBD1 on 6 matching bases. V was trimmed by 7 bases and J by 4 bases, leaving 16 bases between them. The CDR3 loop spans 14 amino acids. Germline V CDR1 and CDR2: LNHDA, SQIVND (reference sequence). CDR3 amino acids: CASTPTQGVYGYTF. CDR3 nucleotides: TGTGCCAGTACCCCGACACAGGGTGTCTATGGCTACACCTTC.

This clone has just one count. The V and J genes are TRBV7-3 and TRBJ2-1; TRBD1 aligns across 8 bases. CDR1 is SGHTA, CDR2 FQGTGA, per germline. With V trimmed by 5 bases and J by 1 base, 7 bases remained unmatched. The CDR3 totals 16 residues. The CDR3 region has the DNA TGTGCCAGCAGCCCGCGGACAGGGTCTTCCTACAATGAGCAGTTCTTC. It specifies CASSPRTGSSYNEQFF.

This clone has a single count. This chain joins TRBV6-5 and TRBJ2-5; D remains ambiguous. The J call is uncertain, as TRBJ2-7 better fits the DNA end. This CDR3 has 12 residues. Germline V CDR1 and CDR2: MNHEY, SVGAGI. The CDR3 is CASSEGRREQYF. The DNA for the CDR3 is TGTGCCAGCAGCGAAGGTAGGCGCGAGCAGTACTTC.

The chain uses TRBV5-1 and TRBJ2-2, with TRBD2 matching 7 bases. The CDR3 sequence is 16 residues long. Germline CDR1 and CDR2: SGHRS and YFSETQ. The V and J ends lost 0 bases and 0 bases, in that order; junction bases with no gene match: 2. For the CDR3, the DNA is TGCGCCAGCAGCTTGGATGGGGGGGCGAACACCGGGGAGCTGTTTTTT. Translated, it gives CASSLDGGANTGELFF. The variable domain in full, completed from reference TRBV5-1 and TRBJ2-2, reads KAGVTQTPRYLIKTRGQQVTLSCSPISGHRSVSWYQQTPGQGLQFLFEYFSETQRNKGNFPGRFSGRQFSNSRSEMNVSTLELGDSALYLCASSLDGGANTGELFFGEGSRLTVL.

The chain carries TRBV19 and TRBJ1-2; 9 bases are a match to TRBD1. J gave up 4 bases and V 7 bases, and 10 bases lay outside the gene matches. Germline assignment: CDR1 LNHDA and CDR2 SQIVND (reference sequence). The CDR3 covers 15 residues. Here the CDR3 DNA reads TGTGCCAGTACCCCCGGGACAGGGAGACTCTATGGCTACACCTTC. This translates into CASTPGTGRLYGYTF.